This is a list of T cell receptor beta chains from one sample in a study of cytomegalovirus exposure and HLA in healthy donors. Sequencing used immunoSEQ multiplex PCR; TCRdb keeps in-frame clones, though not all of them. The sample shows about 140,000 clones, about 80% of them seen only once. Sequencing used PBMCs. The receptors stem from a man under 40 in good health and CMV-seropositive. CDR3s include the opening cysteine and the closing phenylalanine or tryptophan. Each record gives: D gene, CDR3 length, J gene, clone size, V gene, CDR3 protein, CDR3 DNA. A D gene is named only where the DNA matches it firmly. The size of a clone is reported for some rows only, either as once, few or many, or as a class for expanded clones.

TRBD2 16 TRBJ2-1 . TRBV5-1 CASSRTSGSLKGEQFF TGCGCCAGCAGTCGGACTAGCGGGAGCCTTAAAGGTGAGCAGTTCTTC
TRBD1 15 TRBJ2-7 . TRBV7-9 CASSSQGQASYEQYF TGTGCCAGCAGCTCCCAGGGACAGGCGTCCTACGAGCAGTACTTC
TRBD2 19 TRBJ2-2 . TRBV28 CASSLLGLAGGPRTGELFF TGTGCCAGCAGCTTATTAGGACTAGCGGGGGGGCCGCGCACCGGGGAGCTGTTTTTT
TRBD1 14 TRBJ1-2 . TRBV28 CASSSRGLNYGYTF TGTGCCAGCAGTTCCAGGGGGCTTAACTATGGCTACACCTTC
. 15 TRBJ1-1 . TRBV2 CASSDQGQMSTEAFF TGTGCCAGCAGCGACCAAGGACAGATGAGCACTGAAGCTTTCTTT
TRBD2 15 TRBJ2-3 few TRBV6-4 CASSESSGGSDTQYF TGTGCCAGCAGTGAATCTAGCGGGGGGAGCGATACGCAGTATTTT
TRBD2 18 TRBJ2-5 . TRBV4-1 CASSQVRTSGSFQETQYF TGCGCCAGCAGCCAAGTAAGGACTAGCGGGAGTTTCCAAGAGACCCAGTACTTC
TRBD1 17 TRBJ1-5 . TRBV27 CASSHRQQGKGNQPQHF TGTGCCAGCAGTCATAGACAACAGGGGAAAGGGAATCAGCCCCAGCATTTT
TRBD1 16 TRBJ2-7 . TRBV5-1 CASSLAIDRVTYEQYF TGCGCCAGCAGCTTAGCGATAGACAGGGTGACCTACGAGCAGTACTTC
. 13 TRBJ2-3 . TRBV30 CAWTRNRADTQYF TGTGCCTGGACCCGTAATCGAGCAGATACGCAGTATTTT
. 13 TRBJ1-1 . TRBV19 CASSIVRGAEAFF TGTGCCAGTAGTATTGTCCGGGGGGCTGAAGCTTTCTTT
. 16 TRBJ2-4 . TRBV5-5 CASSLDGTTAKNIQYF TGTGCCAGCAGCTTGGACGGGACAACCGCCAAAAACATTCAGTACTTC
TRBD1 17 TRBJ2-5 . TRBV5-1 CASSLASGTAPPETQYF TGCGCCAGCAGCTTGGCCTCCGGGACAGCGCCTCCTGAGACCCAGTACTTC
. 16 TRBJ1-1 few TRBV5-6 CASSFVYISGDTEAFF TGTGCCAGCAGCTTTGTCTACATATCGGGGGACACTGAAGCTTTCTTT
. 14 TRBJ1-5 . TRBV30 CAWSVGGGNQPQHF TGTGCCTGGAGTGTGGGGGGTGGCAATCAGCCCCAGCATTTT
TRBD2 15 TRBJ2-7 . TRBV11-2 CASSRPGLVAGEQYF TGTGCCAGCAGTCGGCCGGGACTAGTGGCGGGCGAGCAGTACTTC
TRBD1 12 TRBJ1-4 . TRBV7-9 CASSRSDRGLFF TGTGCCAGCAGCCGCTCCGACAGGGGGCTCTTTTTT
. 15 TRBJ1-2 . TRBV6-1 CASRPYPTGDYGYTF TGTGCCAGCAGGCCCTACCCGACAGGCGACTATGGCTACACCTTC
. 14 TRBJ2-2 . TRBV9 CASRNRENTGELFF TGTGCCAGCCGGAACAGGGAGAACACCGGGGAGCTGTTTTTT
. 15 TRBJ2-7 . TRBV28 CASSLITGRSYEQYF TGTGCCAGCAGTTTAATCACAGGGCGCAGCTACGAGCAGTACTTC
TRBD2 14 TRBJ2-3 . TRBV9 CASTQTSGTDTQYF TGTGCCAGCACTCAGACTAGCGGCACAGATACGCAGTATTTT
. 15 TRBJ2-7 . TRBV5-1 CASSLAPPESYEQYF TGCGCCAGCAGCTTGGCCCCGCCCGAGAGTTACGAGCAGTACTTC
. 16 TRBJ2-7 . TRBV5-1 CASSLAGGTSSYEQYF TGCGCCAGCAGCTTGGCGGGGGGCACCAGCTCCTACGAGCAGTACTTC
TRBD1 16 TRBJ2-7 many TRBV5-5 CASSLGWAQGSYEQYF TGTGCCAGCAGCTTGGGGTGGGCACAGGGGAGCTACGAGCAGTACTTC
TRBD2 11 TRBJ2-1 once TRBV29-1 CSGISGRDQFF TGCAGCGGGATTAGCGGGAGGGACCAGTTCTTC
. 14 TRBJ1-3 . TRBV6-5 CASSYRDSRDTIYF TGTGCCAGCAGTTACAGGGACTCCCGTGACACCATATATTTT
TRBD2 15 TRBJ2-7 once TRBV4-1 CASSPLAGSSYEQYF TGCGCCAGCAGCCCCCTAGCGGGAAGCTCCTACGAGCAGTACTTC
. 14 TRBJ1-1 few TRBV16 CASSQSVHNTEAFF TGTGCCAGCAGCCAATCTGTCCATAACACTGAAGCTTTCTTT
. 16 TRBJ1-3 . TRBV18 CASSPAEGQAGNTIYF TGTGCCAGCTCACCTGCGGAGGGGCAGGCTGGAAACACCATATATTTT
TRBD2 13 TRBJ2-5 . TRBV11-2 CASRIAGGETQYF TGTGCCAGCAGAATAGCGGGGGGAGAGACCCAGTACTTC
. 12 TRBJ1-5 few TRBV6-1 CASTGSGQPQHF TGTGCCAGCACGGGGTCTGGTCAGCCCCAGCATTTT
TRBD2 19 TRBJ2-6 . TRBV5-1 CASRPNLAGGSSGANVLTF TGCGCCAGCAGACCGAACCTAGCGGGGGGGAGCTCTGGGGCCAACGTCCTGACTTTC
TRBD2 15 TRBJ2-1 few TRBV5-4 CASSRGGTTNNEQFF TGTGCCAGCAGCCGCGGGGGGACGACCAACAATGAGCAGTTCTTC
TRBD1 14 TRBJ1-5 . TRBV19 CASTTLQGDQPQHF TGTGCCAGTACCACCCTTCAGGGGGACCAGCCCCAGCATTTT
TRBD1 15 TRBJ2-7 . TRBV2 CASSDRRTGRDEQYF TGTGCCAGCAGTGACCGACGGACAGGGCGTGACGAGCAGTACTTC
. 14 TRBJ2-7 . TRBV27 CASSSPGGPYEQYF TGTGCCAGCAGTTCCCCCGGGGGGCCCTACGAGCAGTACTTC
TRBD1 13 TRBJ1-1 . TRBV7-6 CASSRQGNFEAFF TGTGCCAGCAGCCGACAGGGCAACTTTGAAGCTTTCTTT
TRBD1 16 TRBJ2-2 . TRBV13 CASSHQQGQGAGELFF TGTGCCAGCAGCCACCAACAGGGACAGGGAGCCGGGGAGCTGTTTTTT
TRBD2 18 TRBJ2-1 . TRBV5-1 CASSLVVSTGRGGGEQFF TGCGCCAGCAGCCTGGTGGTTTCAACGGGGCGGGGGGGAGGTGAGCAGTTCTTC
. 16 TRBJ1-3 . TRBV6-1 CASSEEGGGRRNTIYF TGTGCCAGCAGTGAAGAGGGTGGGGGGAGAAGAAACACCATATATTTT
. 18 TRBJ2-3 . TRBV7-2 CASSLGGTGALSTDTQYF TGTGCCAGCAGCTTAGGTGGGACGGGAGCCCTCTCCACAGATACGCAGTATTTT
TRBD1 16 TRBJ1-2 once TRBV7-2 CASSPVTGWVTMGYTF TGTGCCAGCAGCCCGGTGACAGGGTGGGTGACTATGGGCTACACCTTC
TRBD2 12 TRBJ2-1 once TRBV2 CASRGLVYEQFF TGTGCCAGCAGGGGACTAGTCTATGAGCAGTTCTTC